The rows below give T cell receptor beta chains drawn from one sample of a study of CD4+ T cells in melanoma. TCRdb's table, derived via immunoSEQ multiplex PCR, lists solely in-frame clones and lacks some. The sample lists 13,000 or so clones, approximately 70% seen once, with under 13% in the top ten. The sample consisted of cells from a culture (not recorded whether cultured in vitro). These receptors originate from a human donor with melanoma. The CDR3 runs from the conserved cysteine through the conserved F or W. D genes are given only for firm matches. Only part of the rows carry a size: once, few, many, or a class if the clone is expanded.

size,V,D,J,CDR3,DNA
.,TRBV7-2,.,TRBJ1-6,CASSFRGGSPLHF,TGTGCCAGCAGCTTCCGGGGAGGGTCACCCCTCCACTTT
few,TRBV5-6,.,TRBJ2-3,CASSFGVGTDTQYF,TGTGCCAGCAGCTTCGGGGTAGGGACAGATACGCAGTATTTT
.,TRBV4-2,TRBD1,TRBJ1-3,CASSQPQGDGNTIYF,TGTGCCAGCAGCCAACCACAGGGGGATGGAAACACCATATATTTT
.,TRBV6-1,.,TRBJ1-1,CASSRQDYTEAFF,TGTGCCAGCAGTCGCCAAGATTACACTGAAGCTTTCTTT
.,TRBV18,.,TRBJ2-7,CASNHLGLASEQYF,TGTGCCAGCAATCACCTTGGGCTTGCTAGCGAGCAGTACTTC
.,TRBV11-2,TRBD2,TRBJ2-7,CASSSRVGSGGAGEQYF,TGTGCCAGCAGCTCTCGCGTCGGTAGCGGGGGGGCCGGAGAGCAGTACTTC
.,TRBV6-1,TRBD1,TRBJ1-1,CASSVQDRGLLAFF,TGTGCCAGCAGTGTACAGGACAGGGGGCTATTAGCTTTCTTT
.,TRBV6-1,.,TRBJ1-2,CASSEALRGPGYGYTF,TGTGCCAGCAGTGAAGCGCTTCGGGGGCCGGGGTATGGCTACACCTTC
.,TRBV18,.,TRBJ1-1,CASSPGGGFSEAFF,TGTGCCAGCTCACCCGGAGGGGGGTTTTCTGAAGCTTTCTTT
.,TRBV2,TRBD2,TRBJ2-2,CASIGAGDGNGELFF,TGTGCCAGCATAGGGGCGGGGGACGGGAACGGGGAGCTGTTTTTT
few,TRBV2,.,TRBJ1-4,CASREMGEKLFF,TGTGCCAGCAGGGAAATGGGTGAAAAACTGTTTTTT
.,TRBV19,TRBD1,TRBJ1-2,CASSTGTGFFGYTF,TGTGCCAGTAGTACCGGGACAGGATTCTTTGGCTACACCTTC
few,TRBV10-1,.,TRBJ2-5,CASSSGTPLGTQYF,TGCGCCAGCAGTTCCGGGACACCCTTAGGGACCCAGTACTTC
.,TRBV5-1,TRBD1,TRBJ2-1,CASSLQGALYNEQFF,TGCGCCAGCAGCTTGCAGGGGGCTCTGTACAATGAGCAGTTCTTC
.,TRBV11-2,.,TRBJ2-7,CASSSLGYEQYF,TGTGCCAGCAGCTCGCTAGGGTACGAGCAGTACTTC
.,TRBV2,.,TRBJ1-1,CASSELGAENTEAFF,TGTGCCAGCAGTGAATTGGGGGCCGAGAACACTGAAGCTTTCTTT
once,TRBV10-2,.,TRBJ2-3,CASSDLGSSTDTQYF,TGCGCCAGCAGTGATCTGGGGTCAAGCACAGATACGCAGTATTTT
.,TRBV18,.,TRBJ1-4,CASSLATNEKLFF,TGTGCCAGCTCTCTTGCAACTAATGAAAAACTGTTTTTT
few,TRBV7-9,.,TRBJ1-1,CASSPNSHRGNTEAFF,TGTGCCAGCAGCCCCAATTCCCATAGGGGGAACACTGAAGCTTTCTTT
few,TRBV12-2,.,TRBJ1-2,CASRKIPKGQYEYTF,TGTGCAAGTCGGAAGATACCGAAGGGACAGTATGAGTATACCTTC
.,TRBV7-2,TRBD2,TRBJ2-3,CASSLRPSGGSTDTQYF,TGTGCCAGCAGCTTGAGACCTAGCGGGGGAAGCACAGATACGCAGTATTTT
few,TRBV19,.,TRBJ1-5,CASSPRRGLYQPQHF,TGTGCCAGTAGTCCGCGAAGGGGGTTGTACCAGCCCCAGCATTTT